The 19 T cell receptor beta chains reported below all come from one sample, sequenced in a study of technical replicates of blood from several donors. TCRdb's table, derived via immunoSEQ multiplex PCR, lists solely in-frame clones and lacks some. The repertoire holds approximately 85,000 clones, with 94% as singletons. Sequenced material: T cells isolated from PBMCs. The receptor set was obtained from a human donor in good health.

This clone has just one count. The chain employs TRBV6-5 and TRBJ2-7, with TRBD1 as a possible D gene (6 bases). CDR1 is MNHEY and CDR2 is SVGAGI in the germline V gene. Deletions cut 2 bases from V and 3 bases from J, with 11 bases between. This CDR3 has 14 amino acids. This CDR3 is CASSYVQGHYEQYF. DNA of the CDR3: TGTGCCAGCAGTTACGTACAGGGCCACTACGAGCAGTACTTC.

The chain employs TRBV30 and TRBJ1-6; possible D gene TRBD1, 5 bases. V lost 7 bases and J 7 bases, leaving 20 bases between the germline ends. The CDR3 extends over 15 amino acids. Germline V gene lookup returns CDR1 GTSNPN and CDR2 SVGIG (reference sequence). CDR3 nucleotides: TGTGCCTTACATGGGGGGGTCATTCGAAATTCACCCCTCCACTTT. It encodes CALHGGVIRNSPLHF.

The chain is built from TRBV29-1 and TRBJ1-1; D possibly corresponds to TRBD1 (5 bases). The CDR3 spans 18 residues. Germline lookup yields CDR1 SQVTM and CDR2 ANQGSEA. V dropped 2 bases and J dropped 1 base, with 23 bases sitting between them. For the CDR3, the DNA is TGCAGCGTTGAATTAGGGGCGCTGTCGACCCCCCGGAACACTGAAGCTTTCTTT. It yields the protein CSVELGALSTPRNTEAFF.

The chain is built from TRBV5-1 and TRBJ2-5; TRBD1 matches at 9 bases. The CDR3 totals 15 residues. The V and J ends lost 4 bases and 4 bases, in that order; junction bases with no gene match: 8. The V gene's germline CDR1 is SGHRS and CDR2 YFSETQ. DNA of the CDR3: TGCGCCAGCAGCCCGGGGACAGGGACGGGAGAGACCCAGTACTTC. The encoded protein is CASSPGTGTGETQYF.

The V gene is TRBV27, the J gene TRBJ2-1; the match to TRBD1 covers 12 bases. CDR1 and CDR2 from the germline V gene are MNHEY and SMNVEV (reference sequence). The CDR3 has 16 amino acids. The J segment lost 6 bases and the V segment lost 6 bases, leaving 9 bases of the junction unmatched. CDR3 in amino acids: CASSSKGQGARNEQFF. The CDR3 DNA reads TGTGCCAGCAGCTCAAAGGGACAGGGGGCGCGCAATGAGCAGTTCTTC.

The chain uses TRBV27 and TRBJ2-1; D might be TRBD2 (5 bases). Deletions cut 5 bases from V and 5 bases from J, with 16 bases between. CDR1 is MNHEY, CDR2 SMNVEV, per germline (reference sequence). The CDR3 contains 15 residues. CDR3 sequence: CASSPLFGMDNEQFF. In DNA, the CDR3 is TGTGCCAGCAGTCCCCTTTTCGGGATGGACAATGAGCAGTTCTTC.

The chain combines TRBV6-6 with TRBJ1-5, with 7 bases that match TRBD1. Germline lookup yields CDR1 MNHNY and CDR2 SVGAGI (reference sequence). After removal of 6 bases from V and 4 bases from J, the junction contained 9 bases not matched to a gene. There are 15 residues in the CDR3. CDR3 region: CASSVQGFENQPQHF. CDR3 coding DNA: TGTGCCAGCAGCGTACAGGGGTTTGAGAATCAGCCCCAGCATTTT.

This rearrangement joins TRBV2 to TRBJ1-3; possible D gene TRBD1, 5 bases. The germline V gene has CDR1 SNHLY and CDR2 FYNNEI. The CDR3 length is 16 residues. Trimming stripped 10 bases from V and 4 bases from J, with 23 bases between. CDR3 bases: TGTGCCAAACGATATGACAGTACCACGTCGGGAAACACCATATATTTT. This translates into CAKRYDSTTSGNTIYF.

J is TRBJ2-7 and V is TRBV29-1, with 16 bases that match TRBD2. CDR3 length: 15 amino acids. Germline CDR1 is SQVTM and CDR2 is ANQGSEA. With 7 bases clipped from V and 2 bases from J, the junction kept 5 bases outside the gene matches. The DNA of the CDR3 is TGCAGCGCCTCAGGGACTAGCGGGGGGGCCTACGAGCAGTACTTC. This sequence encodes CSASGTSGGAYEQYF.

The chain couples TRBV2 to TRBJ2-7, with 8 bases that match TRBD1. Trimming cost V 6 bases and J 4 bases; bases outside gene matches: 5. Germline V gene sequence: CDR1 SNHLY, CDR2 FYNNEI. The length of the CDR3 is 13 residues. The CDR3 here is CASSRQGIYEQYF. CDR3 sequence (DNA): TGTGCCAGCAGCAGACAGGGGATATACGAGCAGTACTTC.

The gene calls are TRBV11-2 and TRBJ2-5; D is ambiguous. The CDR3 consists of 16 residues. V lost 2 bases, J lost 0 bases, and 13 bases lay in between. CDR1 SGHAT and CDR2 FQNNGV come from the germline V gene. The CDR3 loop reads CASSLLGRKYQETQYF. The CDR3 nucleotides read TGTGCCAGCAGCTTACTTGGCAGAAAATACCAAGAGACCCAGTACTTC.

This rearrangement joins TRBV28 to TRBJ2-7; D might be TRBD1 (5 bases). In germline, CDR1 is MDHEN, CDR2 SYDVKM. Deletions cut 3 bases from V and 2 bases from J, with 17 bases between. The length of the CDR3 is 16 residues. The DNA of the CDR3 is TGTGCCAGCAGTTTCAATCCTTGGGGCCGGGCCTACGAGCAGTACTTC. Its translation: CASSFNPWGRAYEQYF.

V is TRBV29-1 and J is TRBJ2-3; possibly TRBD1 for D (6 bases). The germline V and J ends were trimmed by 4 bases and 4 bases, with 15 bases remaining between them. Germline CDR1 is SQVTM and CDR2 is ANQGSEA. The CDR3 is 14 amino acids. Here the CDR3 DNA reads TGCAGCGTTGGGGGGCCAAACCGAGCAGATACGCAGTATTTT. Protein product: CSVGGPNRADTQYF.

The chain uses TRBV27 and TRBJ2-1; 10 nucleotides line up with TRBD2. Germline lookup yields CDR1 MNHEY and CDR2 SMNVEV (reference sequence). The CDR3 has 13 residues. V dropped 4 bases and J dropped 10; count of bases not matched to a gene: 4. The CDR3 DNA is TGTGCCAGCAGTTACCTGACTAGCGGGGAGCAGTTCTTC. Translating it yields CASSYLTSGEQFF.

The chain combines TRBV6-6 with TRBJ1-4, with 9 bases fitting TRBD1. V was clipped by 5 bases and J by 8 bases; unmatched bases: 6. Germline V gene lookup returns CDR1 MNHNY and CDR2 SVGAGI (reference sequence). The CDR3 is 14 residues long. For the CDR3, the DNA is TGTGCCAGCAGTCCCCGGGACAGGGTAGAAAAACTGTTTTTT. Its translation is CASSPRDRVEKLFF.

This sequence joins TRBV28 and TRBJ2-3; D perhaps matches TRBD1 (7 bases). The V gene lost 7 bases and the J gene lost 3 bases, with 17 bases spanning the gap. Germline CDR1 MDHEN, CDR2 SYDVKM. The CDR3 is 15 amino acids. CDR3 region: CASMPSQGGTDTQYF. The CDR3 DNA is TGTGCCAGCATGCCGAGCCAGGGGGGTACAGATACGCAGTATTTT.

As regards this clone: An end of the junction differs from the germline gene, which may be a read error. V usage is TRBV28 and J usage is TRBJ2-2, with 7 bases fitting TRBD1. Germline assignment: CDR1 MDHEN and CDR2 SYDVKM. The CDR3 is 12 amino acids. CDR3 in DNA: TGTGCCAGCAGTTTAATGGCAGGGGGGCTGTTTTTT. This gives the protein CASSLMAGGLFF.

The table lists this clone with a count of one. This rearrangement joins TRBV2 to TRBJ1-5; D not certain. The CDR3 extends over 14 amino acids. The germline CDR1 and CDR2 sequences are SNHLY and FYNNEI. Trimming pared 5 bases from V and 3 bases from J, leaving 11 bases between. Here the CDR3 reads CASSWYGVNQPQHF. The CDR3 DNA is TGTGCCAGCAGTTGGTACGGTGTCAATCAGCCCCAGCATTTT. Combining the CDR3 with reference TRBV2 and TRBJ1-5 gives the whole variable domain EPEVTQTPSHQVTQMGQEVILRCVPISNHLYFYWYRQILGQKVEFLVSFYNNEISEKSEIFDDQFSVERPDGSNFTLKIRSTKLEDSAMYFCASSWYGVNQPQHFGDGTRLSIL.

This chain uses TRBV7-2 with TRBJ2-7, with 7 positions matching TRBD1. CDR3 length equals 15 residues. The junction had 11 bases not matched to a gene; V was cut back by 6 bases and J by 3 bases. Germline CDR1 SGHTA, CDR2 FQGNSA. The CDR3: CASRYDRVSYYEQYF. CDR3 coding DNA: TGTGCCAGCAGGTACGACAGGGTTAGTTACTACGAGCAGTACTTC.